The 29 T cell receptor beta chains below all came from one sample that was sequenced in a study of T cell repertoires in aging, cancer and after chemotherapy. TCR beta rearrangements were amplified from peripheral blood genomic DNA. Multiplex touch-down PCR with TRB-A/B primers amplified rearranged V-D-J TRB sequences. Each CDR3 protein is one row after TCRdb ran MiXCR on the multiplex PCR reads. The sample lists about 1,700 distinct CDR3 sequences, under 35% occurring once. The sample comprised blood. The receptors were gathered from a human donor with a blood cancer.

This clonotype occurred a few times. The chain uses TRBV27 and TRBJ1-2, with 9 bases aligning to TRBD1. Looked up from germline, CDR1 is MNHEY and CDR2 is SMNVEV (reference sequence). With V trimmed by 6 bases and J by 3 bases, 11 bases remained unmatched. The CDR3 covers 16 residues. CDR3 residues: CASSLVTGGADYGYTF. DNA for the CDR3: TGTGCCAGCAGCCTAGTTACAGGGGGCGCCGACTATGGCTACACCTTC.

The gene calls are TRBV20-1 and TRBJ1-1, with D possibly TRBD1 on 5 matching bases. The CDR3 consists of 15 residues. The germline V gene encodes CDR1 DFQATT and CDR2 SNEGSKA (reference sequence). Trimming cost V 0 bases and J 1 base, with 12 bases left between them. The CDR3 DNA follows: TGCAGTGCTAGAGATTTCCCCCAGGGGAACACTGAAGCTTTCTTT. Translated, it gives CSARDFPQGNTEAFF.

The chain employs TRBV18 and TRBJ2-7; D call uncertain. Germline values: CDR1 KGHSH, CDR2 LQKENI. V shed 3 bases and J shed 2 bases, with 11 bases lying between them. CDR3 size: 14 residues. CDR3 residues: CASSPSGSAYEQYF. CDR3 sequence (DNA): TGTGCCAGCTCACCGTCAGGCTCGGCCTACGAGCAGTACTTC.

The rearrangement links TRBV5-4 to TRBJ2-7, with 10 bases identical to TRBD1. Trimming removed 4 bases from V and 2 bases from J; junction bases left unmatched: 6. CDR1 and CDR2 (germline): SGHNT, YYREEE (reference sequence). The CDR3 extends over 15 amino acids. CDR3 sequence (DNA): TGTGCCAGCAGCCGGGGACAGGGGCTAACCTACGAGCAGTACTTC. Encoded protein: CASSRGQGLTYEQYF.

The J gene is TRBJ1-3, the V gene TRBV12-3 or TRBV12-4; D is unresolved. Trimming left V 7 bases short and J 0 bases short, with 19 bases between. This CDR3 has 17 amino acids. CDR3 sequence reads: CASTRFGETFSGNTIYF. CDR3 DNA: TGTGCCAGCACCCGGTTCGGGGAGACCTTCTCTGGAAACACCATATATTTT.

This clonotype was seen only a few times. The chain joins TRBV6-5 to TRBJ1-3, with D unresolved. The CDR3 is 16 amino acids. The V and J ends lost 0 bases and 0 bases respectively, with 9 bases between them. The V gene's germline CDR1 is MNHEY and CDR2 SVGAGI. The CDR3 sequence: CASSYSSLNSGNTIYF. CDR3 DNA: TGTGCCAGCAGTTACTCGTCGCTCAACTCTGGAAACACCATATATTTT.

This clonotype was recorded a few times. V and J are TRBV12-5 and TRBJ2-1; 13 nucleotides match TRBD2. V gave up 3 bases and J gave up 1 base; unmatched junction bases: 12. The CDR3 length is 20 residues. CDR1 and CDR2 (germline): LGHNT, FRNRAP. CDR3 loop: CASGFSLAPGLAGSYNEQFF. The CDR3 bases are TGTGCTAGTGGTTTCTCCCTCGCTCCGGGACTAGCGGGATCCTACAATGAGCAGTTCTTC.

This clonotype has more than one count but fewer than ten. The J gene is TRBJ1-1, the V gene TRBV5-6; TRBD1 is a possible D gene (5 bases). Trimming removed 4 bases from V and 0 bases from J, with 13 bases in between. CDR3 length: 15 amino acids. The germline gives CDR1 SGHDT, CDR2 YYEEEE. As DNA, the CDR3 is TGTGCCAGCAGCCTAGGGGCAGGTATGAACACTGAAGCTTTCTTT. Its translation is CASSLGAGMNTEAFF.

This clonotype turned up a few times. The chain recombines TRBV5-1 with TRBJ2-3; D is uncertain. The CDR3 runs to 15 residues. Trimming pared 3 bases from V and 4 bases from J, leaving 15 bases between. CDR1 is SGHRS and CDR2 is YFSETQ in the germline V gene. The CDR3 is CASSSEWAAADTQYF. CDR3 sequence (DNA): TGCGCCAGCAGCTCCGAGTGGGCCGCTGCAGATACGCAGTATTTT.

As to this clonotype: A clone one base away is much larger, so this may be a read error. The rearrangement links TRBV15 to TRBJ2-7; no firm D call. The germline CDR1 and CDR2 sequences are LNHNV and YYDKDF (reference sequence). V was shortened by 0 bases and J by 5 bases, with 11 bases between the two germline ends. The CDR3 length is 14 residues. This CDR3 reads CATSRDQAYHEQYF. CDR3 DNA: TGTGCCACCAGCAGAGATCAGGCGTACCACGAGCAGTACTTC.

This clonotype counts as medium-sized. V gene TRBV19 combines with J gene TRBJ1-5; D remains ambiguous. The CDR3 extends over 12 amino acids. The germline CDR1 and CDR2 sequences are LNHDA and SQIVND (reference sequence). This CDR3 reads CARTGIRQPQHF. CDR3 bases: TGTGCTAGGACGGGAATCCGCCAGCCCCAGCATTTT.

This clonotype is medium-sized (0.01 to 0.1%). The chain couples TRBV14 to TRBJ1-4, with D tentatively TRBD1 (6 bases). Deletions cut 1 base from V and 14 bases from J, with 11 bases between. Germline lookup yields CDR1 SGHDN and CDR2 FVKESK. CDR3 length: 12 residues. The chain's CDR3 is CASSQVQGELFF. CDR3 in DNA: TGTGCCAGCAGCCAAGTACAGGGTGAGCTGTTTTTT.

This clonotype was recorded a few times. V and J are TRBV7-6 and TRBJ2-1; the D gene could be TRBD1 or TRBD2 (5 bases each). This CDR3 region has 16 residues. Germline CDR1 is SGHVS and CDR2 is FNYEAQ. Trimming removed 1 base from V and 9 bases from J, with 19 bases in between. The DNA of the CDR3 is TGTGCCAGCAGCTTAGGTCACTTCCCCGGGGACGGTGAGCAGTTCTTC. It encodes CASSLGHFPGDGEQFF. The entire variable domain, with the rest obtained from reference TRBV7-6 and TRBJ2-1, is as follows: GAGVSQSPRYKVTKRGQDVALRCDPISGHVSLYWYRQALGQGPEFLTYFNYEAQQDKSGLPNDRFSAERPEGSISTLTIQRTEQRDSAMYRCASSLGHFPGDGEQFFGPGTRLTVL.

For this clonotype: A much larger clone lies one base from this, so it may be a read error. The chain combines TRBV19 with TRBJ2-1; TRBD1 agrees at 8 bases. With 6 bases clipped from V and 6 bases from J, the junction kept 7 bases outside the gene matches. Germline lookup yields CDR1 LNHDA and CDR2 SQIVND (reference sequence). This CDR3 contains 14 residues. Here the CDR3 DNA reads TGTGCCAGTAGCCCGGGACAGGTGGCCAATGAGCAGTTCTTC. Translation gives CASSPGQVANEQFF.

The chain carries TRBV5-4 and TRBJ2-1; 9 nucleotides match TRBD2. The CDR3 has 15 residues. The trim removed 4 bases at V and 9 bases at J, leaving 11 bases unmatched. Germline loops: CDR1 SGHNT, CDR2 YYREEE (reference sequence). This CDR3 is CASSPRGGSVSEQFF. Written as DNA, the CDR3 is TGTGCCAGCAGCCCGCGGGGGGGATCAGTGAGTGAGCAGTTCTTC.

The chain carries TRBV10-3 and TRBJ1-5, with D possibly being TRBD1 (6 bases). From germline, CDR1 is ENHRY and CDR2 SYGVKD. V lost 0 bases, J lost 2 bases, and 14 bases lay in between. The CDR3 runs 17 residues. This CDR3 is CAISESTGGRGNQPQHF. In DNA form, the CDR3 reads TGTGCCATCAGTGAGTCAACCGGGGGCAGGGGCAATCAGCCCCAGCATTTT.

In this sample, this clonotype turned up a few times. The chain carries TRBV24-1 and TRBJ2-2; 15 bases fit TRBD2. V shed 3 bases and J 7 bases; nucleotides not matched to a gene: 8. The CDR3 sequence is 18 residues long. CDR1 is KGHDR, CDR2 SFDVKD, per germline. CDR3 in DNA: TGTGCCACCAGTGATCCCGGACTAGCGGGGGGGAAGGTCGGGGAGCTGTTTTTT. It yields the protein CATSDPGLAGGKVGELFF.

This clonotype is medium-sized in the sample. This chain links TRBV12-3 or TRBV12-4 with TRBJ2-7; 7 bases line up with TRBD1. J lost 3 bases, V lost 1 base, and 6 bases had no gene match. The CDR3 is 15 residues long. The CDR3 DNA reads TGTGCCAGCAGTTTAGGACAGGGCCCCCTCTACGAGCAGTACTTC. Its translation: CASSLGQGPLYEQYF.

The gene calls are TRBV6-5 and TRBJ2-5; possible D gene TRBD2, 6 bases. Deletions cut 6 bases from V and 1 base from J, with 15 bases between. This CDR3 comprises 15 residues. Germline V gene sequence: CDR1 MNHEY, CDR2 SVGAGI. The chain's CDR3 is CASSSGGRGQETQYF. The DNA for the CDR3 is TGTGCCAGCAGCTCCGGGGGTAGGGGCCAAGAGACCCAGTACTTC.

This clonotype turned up a few times. J is TRBJ1-2 and V is TRBV5-1; TRBD1 agrees at 8 bases. The J segment lost 5 bases and the V segment lost 4 bases, leaving 4 bases of the junction unmatched. CDR3 size: 13 residues. CDR1 is SGHRS, CDR2 YFSETQ, per germline. In DNA form, the CDR3 reads TGCGCCAGCAGCGCGACAGGGGATTATGGCTACACCTTC. Its translation is CASSATGDYGYTF.

The CDR3 DNA follows: TGTGCCATCAAAGAGGGGACAGTAGGAGATACGCAGTATTTT. It codes for CAIKEGTVGDTQYF. The rearrangement joins TRBV10-3 to TRBJ2-3; TRBD1 aligns across 7 bases. CDR1 and CDR2 (germline): ENHRY, SYGVKD. CDR3 length: 14 amino acids. J was trimmed by 5 bases and V by 7 bases; bases with no gene match: 9.

Within the sample, this clonotype is large (0.1 to 1%). The chain links TRBV6-5 to TRBJ1-2; 10 nucleotides match TRBD1. The CDR3 has 16 residues. V lost 5 bases, J lost 2 bases, and 8 bases stayed unmatched. Looked up from germline, CDR1 is MNHEY and CDR2 is SVGAGI. The CDR3 sequence: CASSQTDRGLNYGYTF. The CDR3, as DNA: TGTGCCAGCAGTCAAACTGACAGGGGGCTAAACTATGGCTACACCTTC.

Points on this clonotype: This could be a read error, since a much larger clone is one nucleotide away. The chain links TRBV5-5 to TRBJ2-7; maybe TRBD2 (5 bases). CDR3 length: 12 residues. The germline V gene has CDR1 SGHKS and CDR2 YYEKEE (reference sequence). The CDR3 spells CSSSRAGYEQYF. The CDR3 DNA reads TGTTCCAGCAGCCGGGCGGGCTACGAGCAGTACTTC.

This clonotype was seen a few times. The chain couples TRBV6-1 to TRBJ1-2; D is uncertain. This CDR3 region has 14 residues. The V end lost 3 bases, the J end lost 4 bases, and 12 bases lay between the germline ends. Germline CDR1 is MNHNS and CDR2 is SASEGT. The CDR3 sequence: CASSDPDGFYGYTF. CDR3 nucleotides: TGTGCCAGCAGTGACCCGGACGGTTTCTATGGCTACACCTTC.

By sample share, this clonotype is large. The chain uses TRBV30 and TRBJ2-1; perhaps TRBD2 as D (6 bases). V shed 0 bases and J shed 4 bases, with 13 bases lying between them. The germline V gene has CDR1 GTSNPN and CDR2 SVGIG (reference sequence). CDR3 length: 15 amino acids. The DNA of the CDR3 is TGTGCCTGGAGTGTTTTAACGGGGGAGTACAATGAGCAGTTCTTC. It encodes CAWSVLTGEYNEQFF.

The chain joins TRBV12-3 or TRBV12-4 to TRBJ1-2; D not certain. The V gene lost 2 bases and the J gene lost 4 bases, with 11 bases spanning the gap. CDR3 length equals 14 residues. CDR3 nucleotide sequence: TGTGCCAGCAGTTTAATTGGGATCCTCTATGGCTACACCTTC. This translates into CASSLIGILYGYTF.

Only a few counts were recorded for this clonotype. J is TRBJ2-5 and V is TRBV5-6; D tentatively reads TRBD1 or TRBD2 (7 bases each). Trimming took off 0 bases at V and 4 bases at J, with 16 bases between the two ends. Germline V gene lookup returns CDR1 SGHDT and CDR2 YYEEEE. The CDR3 length is 16 residues. The CDR3 DNA sequence: TGTGCCAGCAGCTTGGAGGCAGGGGGAGGGAGAGAGACCCAGTACTTC. Protein product: CASSLEAGGGRETQYF.

In its sample, this clonotype ranks as large. The CDR3 nucleotides are TGTGCCAGCAGTTGGTCCGGGACCCCCTATGGCTACACCTTC. It translates to CASSWSGTPYGYTF. The chain links TRBV6-5 to TRBJ1-2; maybe TRBD1 (5 bases). Trimming removed 4 bases at V and 4 bases at J, with 13 bases between. The CDR3 runs 14 residues. The germline V gene has CDR1 MNHEY and CDR2 SVGAGI.

The genes are TRBV20-1 and TRBJ1-1; D is uncertain. The germline V and J ends were trimmed by 0 bases and 1 base, with 12 bases remaining between them. CDR3 length equals 15 residues. CDR1 is DFQATT and CDR2 is SNEGSKA in the germline V gene (reference sequence). The CDR3 spells CSARDTRTGNTEAFF. The DNA for the CDR3 is TGCAGTGCTAGAGATACTCGAACCGGGAACACTGAAGCTTTCTTT.